This T cell receptor beta chain was sequenced in a study of identical twins. Study observations and caveats: The more abundant beta clonotypes in cord blood had fewer insertions, and memory repertoires did not show this. Donors were not followed over many years; analysis was cross-sectional.

Trimming cost V 2 bases and J 11 bases, with 12 bases left between them. The CDR3 runs 12 residues. CDR1 and CDR2 (germline): MDHEN, SYDVKM. All of the donors were Caucasians in good health. On this clonotype: Its antigen is as yet unknown.

The authors used template switching to add a universal primer site and gave cDNA unique molecular identifiers. TCRdb independently ran MiXCR on the 5' RACE reads; one entry per CDR3 protein. The sample carries 1.5 million to 2 million distinct CDR3 sequences, around a third recorded once. This TCR derives from a newborn girl in good health. V and J are TRBV28 and TRBJ1-2, with unresolved D. Sequenced material: cord blood. The CDR3 nucleotides read TGTGCCAGCAGTTTAGCTGCCAGAGGTTACACCTTC. Protein: CASSLAARGYTF.